Listed below are T cell receptor beta chains from one sample, sequenced in a study of blood T cell repertoires in COVID-19. Measured with immunoSEQ multiplex PCR; TCRdb has only the in-frame clones, and not every one. This sample has 290,000 or so clones, with just over 90% found just once. Sample: peripheral blood. These receptors originate from a woman under 40 with COVID-19, enrolled during active disease. Each CDR3 is given with its conserved first and last residue. The D gene is left open where the match is weak. Where a row states a size, it is once, few, many or the class of an expanded clone; other rows omit it.

abundance	v_gene	d_gene	j_gene	CDR3nt	CDR3aa
-	TRBV21-1	-	TRBJ2-1	TGTGCCAGCAGCCCTGGGACTAGAAGGCAGTTCTTC	CASSPGTRRQFF
-	TRBV13	TRBD1	TRBJ1-1	TGTGCCAGCTTGGACAGGGCTGAAGTCATGAACACTGAAGCTTTCTTT	CASLDRAEVMNTEAFF
-	TRBV28	TRBD2	TRBJ2-7	TGTGCCAGCAGTTTACTCCTGGGAGGGCCATCCTACGAGCAGTACTTC	CASSLLLGGPSYEQYF
-	TRBV3-1/TRBV3-2	-	TRBJ1-6	TGTGCCAGCAGCCAGGGAGTTGATTCACCCCTCCACTTT	CASSQGVDSPLHF
-	TRBV5-1	-	TRBJ1-2	TGCGCCAGCAGCCCCGGGATCCATGACTATGGCTACACCTTC	CASSPGIHDYGYTF
-	TRBV24-1	TRBD1	TRBJ1-2	TGTGCCACCAGTGACAGGGGGCCTGATGGCTACACCTTC	CATSDRGPDGYTF
once	TRBV29-1	TRBD1	TRBJ2-5	TGCAGCGTTGAAGGGGACAGGACTCAGACCCAGTACTTC	CSVEGDRTQTQYF
once	TRBV14	TRBD1	TRBJ1-2	TGTGCCAGCAGCCACAGAGGACAGGGTGGCTATGGCTACACCTTC	CASSHRGQGGYGYTF
once	TRBV19	TRBD1	TRBJ2-5	TGTGCCAGTAGTACTACAGGGGGCGAGGAGACCCAGTACTTC	CASSTTGGEETQYF
-	TRBV6-5	-	TRBJ2-2	TGTGCCAGCAGTTACTCAGGGGGCGGGGAGCTGTTTTTT	CASSYSGGGELFF
-	TRBV19	TRBD1	TRBJ1-4	TGTGCCAGTAGTTCCGGGACAGGGCTGGTATATGAAAAACTGTTTTTT	CASSSGTGLVYEKLFF
-	TRBV6-6	TRBD1	TRBJ1-2	TGTGCCAGCAGTCACAGAACCCTACAGGGGGCCCATGGCTACACCTTC	CASSHRTLQGAHGYTF
once	TRBV19	-	TRBJ2-5	TGTGCCAGTAGTATAGGCGGGCAGGGGCAGACCCAGTACTTC	CASSIGGQGQTQYF
-	TRBV3-1/TRBV3-2	TRBD1	TRBJ1-2	TGTGCCAGCAGCCAAGGGGGACAGACTCTTAACTATGGCTACACCTTC	CASSQGGQTLNYGYTF
once	TRBV25-1	-	TRBJ2-3	TGTGCCAGCAGTGCGAGGGACTTTCAAACGCAGTATTTT	CASSARDFQTQYF
-	TRBV5-3	-	TRBJ1-5	TGTGCCAGAACCCCGGGGGGGGTAAGGACCCAGCATTTT	CARTPGGVRTQHF
once	TRBV7-9	TRBD1	TRBJ2-1	TGTGCCAGCAGCCCCGACAGGGGGCGCGACAATGAGCAGTTCTTC	CASSPDRGRDNEQFF
-	TRBV5-1	TRBD1	TRBJ1-4	TGCGCCAGCAGCTTGGCACAGGGGGACAATGAAAAACTGTTTTTT	CASSLAQGDNEKLFF
-	TRBV10-1	TRBD1	TRBJ2-4	TGCGCCAGCAGTACAGGGGGCAATGGCAAAAACATTCAGTACTTC	CASSTGGNGKNIQYF
once	TRBV6-2/TRBV6-3	-	TRBJ2-7	TGTGCCAGCAGTTATACAGGGCCCTACGAGCAGTACTTC	CASSYTGPYEQYF
few	TRBV11-2	-	TRBJ1-1	TGTGCCAGCAGTACACCCAGGGGAATAGTAAATGAAGCTTTCTTT	CASSTPRGIVNEAFF
-	TRBV6-5	TRBD2	TRBJ2-1	TGTGCCAGCAGCCCCGGGACTAGCGGGAGATATGAGCAGTTCTTC	CASSPGTSGRYEQFF
once	TRBV6-5	-	TRBJ1-1	TGTGCCAGCAGAAAGTCGACAGGTTGGAACACTGAAGCTTTCTTT	CASRKSTGWNTEAFF
-	TRBV6-5	TRBD1	TRBJ1-4	TGTGCCAGCAGATCAGGGGGGTTAGGTGAAAAACTGTTTTTT	CASRSGGLGEKLFF
-	TRBV5-8	-	TRBJ2-1	TGTGCCAGCAGCTTGGTTGGCCTAAGGGTTTCGGGGAATGAGCAGTTCTTC	CASSLVGLRVSGNEQFF
-	TRBV25-1	-	TRBJ1-1	TGTGCCAGCACTGCCAGGGGTTCTGCTGAAGCTTTCTTT	CASTARGSAEAFF
-	TRBV27	TRBD2	TRBJ2-1	TGTGCCAGCAGTCCCAATAGCGGGAGCCCCTACAATGAGCAGTTCTTC	CASSPNSGSPYNEQFF
once	TRBV18	-	TRBJ2-7	TGTGCCAGCTCACCAAGTAGCAGGGGAAGCGGCGAGCAGTACTTC	CASSPSSRGSGEQYF
-	TRBV4-1	TRBD2	TRBJ2-1	TGCGCCAGCAGCCAAGAAACGGGAGGGCTTTACAATGAGCAGTTCTTC	CASSQETGGLYNEQFF
-	TRBV21-1	-	TRBJ2-7	TGTGCCAGCAGCAAGGGTAGAGCTATCTTAGGGGACGAGCAGTACTTC	CASSKGRAILGDEQYF
-	TRBV5-1	-	TRBJ2-2	TGCGCCAGCAGCAGGGACTTAGTGAACACCGGGGAGCTGTTTTTT	CASSRDLVNTGELFF
-	TRBV5-1	-	TRBJ2-3	TGCGCCAGCAGCTTGGCGGGAGTGGTGGTTGGAACAGATACGCAGTATTTT	CASSLAGVVVGTDTQYF
-	TRBV3-1/TRBV3-2	TRBD1	TRBJ2-7	TGTGCCAGCAGCCTGGACAGGGACTACGAGCAGTACTTC	CASSLDRDYEQYF
-	TRBV6-5	-	TRBJ1-6	TGTGCCAGCAGTTCCGGGATCAATAATTCACCCCTCCACTTT	CASSSGINNSPLHF
-	TRBV27	TRBD2	TRBJ2-3	TGTGCCAGCAGTGCGCCGGGACTAGCGGCTAGCACAGATACGCAGTATTTT	CASSAPGLAASTDTQYF
once	TRBV5-1	-	TRBJ2-7	TGCGCCAGCAGATTTACAGGGACCGAGCAGTACTTC	CASRFTGTEQYF
-	TRBV18	TRBD1	TRBJ1-1	TGTGCCAGCTCACCCTTAACCCCCGGGACAGGGGGAGAAGCTTTCTTT	CASSPLTPGTGGEAFF
-	TRBV19	-	TRBJ1-2	TGTGCCAGTAGTATAAGTGTCAGCGGTTCAAATGGCTACACCTTC	CASSISVSGSNGYTF
-	TRBV29-1	-	TRBJ2-5	TGCAGCGTTGGGTACAGCAATCAAGAGACCCAGTACTTC	CSVGYSNQETQYF
-	TRBV7-2	-	TRBJ1-6	TGTGCCAGCAGCCAGAGGCAGTCCAGTTCACCCCTCCACTTT	CASSQRQSSSPLHF
-	TRBV29-1	TRBD2	TRBJ2-1	TGCAGCGTCCGGGGACTAGCGGGAGCCGAGCAGTTCTTC	CSVRGLAGAEQFF
-	TRBV19	TRBD2	TRBJ2-1	TGTGCCAGTAGTTCTCCCGGACTAGCGGGAAGTAATGAGCAGTTCTTC	CASSSPGLAGSNEQFF
once	TRBV5-8	TRBD1	TRBJ2-3	TGTGCCGGGGCAGGGGGAGATACGCAGTATTTT	CAGAGGDTQYF
-	TRBV5-1	TRBD1	TRBJ2-2	TGCGCCAGCAGCCTGGGACAGGATGGGGAGCTGTTTTTT	CASSLGQDGELFF
-	TRBV6-5	TRBD1	TRBJ1-6	TGTGCCAGCAGACCACAGGGGATTGATAATTCACCCCTCCACTTT	CASRPQGIDNSPLHF
-	TRBV7-2	TRBD2	TRBJ2-7	TGTGCCAGCAGCTCAATGAGCGGGAGCTACGAGCAGTACTTC	CASSSMSGSYEQYF
once	TRBV29-1	TRBD1	TRBJ1-2	TGCAGCTCCTGGGGACAGGGGGAAGACTATGGCTACACCTTC	CSSWGQGEDYGYTF
-	TRBV5-6	TRBD1	TRBJ1-2	TGTGCCAGCAGCATCGGGATTACAGGGGGCCGACGCTACACCTTC	CASSIGITGGRRYTF
once	TRBV4-1	-	TRBJ2-5	TGCGCCAGCAGCCAAGAAGGGGGAGAGACCCAGTACTTC	CASSQEGGETQYF
-	TRBV2	TRBD1	TRBJ1-2	TGTGCCAGCAGTTTGGGACAGCTCTATGGCTACACCTTC	CASSLGQLYGYTF